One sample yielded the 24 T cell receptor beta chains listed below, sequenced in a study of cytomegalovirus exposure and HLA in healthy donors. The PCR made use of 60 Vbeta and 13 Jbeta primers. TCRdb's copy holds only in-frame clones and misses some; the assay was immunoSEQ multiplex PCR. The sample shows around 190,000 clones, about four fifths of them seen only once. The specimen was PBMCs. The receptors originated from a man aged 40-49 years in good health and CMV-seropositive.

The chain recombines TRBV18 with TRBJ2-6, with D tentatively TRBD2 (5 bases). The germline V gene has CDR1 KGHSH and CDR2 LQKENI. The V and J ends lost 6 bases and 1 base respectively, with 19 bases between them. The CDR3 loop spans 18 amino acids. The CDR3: CASSPMTLAPSGANVLTF. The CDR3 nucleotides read TGTGCCAGCTCCCCTATGACGTTAGCGCCATCTGGGGCCAACGTCCTGACTTTC.

CDR3 in amino acids: CASSLGFDGGQPQHF. CDR3 DNA sequence: TGTGCCAGCAGCTTGGGTTTTGACGGGGGTCAGCCCCAGCATTTT. The rearrangement links TRBV5-6 to TRBJ1-5, with TRBD1 as a possible D gene (5 bases). The germline V gene has CDR1 SGHDT and CDR2 YYEEEE. There are 15 residues in the CDR3. V lost 0 bases and J lost 6, with 13 bases in between.

CDR3 amino acids: CASSLVSASTDTQYF. The CDR3 bases are TGTGCCAGCAGCTTAGTCAGCGCTAGCACAGATACGCAGTATTTT. This chain links TRBV7-9 with TRBJ2-3; D ambiguous. Between the trimmed V and J ends, which lost 1 base and 0 bases, there was a span of 8 bases. The CDR3 covers 15 residues. Germline V gene sequence: CDR1 SEHNR, CDR2 FQNEAQ (reference sequence).

The CDR3 here is CASSQEGRVGAGELFF. CDR3 nucleotides: TGCGCCAGCAGCCAAGAGGGGAGGGTAGGAGCCGGGGAGCTGTTTTTT. This sequence joins TRBV4-3 and TRBJ2-2, with TRBD2 matching over 7 bases. The germline V gene encodes CDR1 LGHNA and CDR2 YSLEER. Germline trimming cut 0 bases from V and 6 bases from J; bases unmatched to any gene: 7. This CDR3 is built from 16 residues.

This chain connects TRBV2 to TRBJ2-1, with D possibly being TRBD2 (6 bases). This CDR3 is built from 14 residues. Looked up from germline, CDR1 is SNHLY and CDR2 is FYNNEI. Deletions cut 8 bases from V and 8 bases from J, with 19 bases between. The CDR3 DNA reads TGTGCCAGCGGTTCCCTAGCGTCCTGGGATGAGCAGTTCTTC. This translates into CASGSLASWDEQFF.

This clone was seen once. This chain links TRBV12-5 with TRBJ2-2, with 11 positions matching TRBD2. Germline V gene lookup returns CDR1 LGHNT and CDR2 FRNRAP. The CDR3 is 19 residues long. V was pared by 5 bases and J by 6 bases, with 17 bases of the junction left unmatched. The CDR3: CASGPVSKRLAGSAGELFF. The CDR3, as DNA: TGTGCTAGTGGTCCTGTCAGTAAAAGACTAGCGGGGTCTGCCGGGGAGCTGTTTTTT.

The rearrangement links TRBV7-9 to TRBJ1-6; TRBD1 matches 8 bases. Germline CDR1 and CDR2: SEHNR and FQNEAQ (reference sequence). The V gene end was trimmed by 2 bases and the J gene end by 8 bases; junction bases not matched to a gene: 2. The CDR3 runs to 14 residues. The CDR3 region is CASSLTGGHSPLHF. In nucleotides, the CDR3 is TGTGCCAGCAGCTTAACAGGGGGTCATTCACCCCTCCACTTT.

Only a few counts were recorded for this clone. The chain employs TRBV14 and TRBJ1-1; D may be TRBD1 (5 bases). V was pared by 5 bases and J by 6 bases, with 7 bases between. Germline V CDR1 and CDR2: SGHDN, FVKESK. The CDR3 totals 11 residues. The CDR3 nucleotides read TGTGCCAGCAGCTGGGGGGCTGAAGCTTTCTTT. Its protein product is CASSWGAEAFF.

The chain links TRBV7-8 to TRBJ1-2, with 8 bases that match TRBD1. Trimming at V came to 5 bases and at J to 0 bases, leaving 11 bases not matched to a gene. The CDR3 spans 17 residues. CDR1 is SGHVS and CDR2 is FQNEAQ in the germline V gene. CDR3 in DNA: TGTGCCAGCAGCGCTCGGACAGGGAGGAACACTAACTATGGCTACACCTTC. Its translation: CASSARTGRNTNYGYTF.

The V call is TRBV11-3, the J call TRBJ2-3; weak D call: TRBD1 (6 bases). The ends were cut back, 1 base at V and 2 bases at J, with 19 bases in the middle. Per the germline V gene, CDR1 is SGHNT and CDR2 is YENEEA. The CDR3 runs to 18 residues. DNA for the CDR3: TGTGCCAGCAGCTTAGGGACAGCCTTTGAAACACACACAGATACGCAGTATTTT. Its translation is CASSLGTAFETHTDTQYF.

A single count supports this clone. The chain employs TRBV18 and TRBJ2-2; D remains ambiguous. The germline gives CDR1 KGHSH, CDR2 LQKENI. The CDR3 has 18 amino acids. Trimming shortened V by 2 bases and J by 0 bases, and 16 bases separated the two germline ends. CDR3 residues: CASSPWAKHVTNTGELFF. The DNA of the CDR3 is TGTGCCAGCTCACCATGGGCGAAACATGTTACGAACACCGGGGAGCTGTTTTTT.

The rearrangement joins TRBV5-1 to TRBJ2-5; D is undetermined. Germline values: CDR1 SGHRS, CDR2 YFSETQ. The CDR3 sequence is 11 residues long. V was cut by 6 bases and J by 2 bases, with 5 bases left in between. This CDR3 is CASTLQETQYF. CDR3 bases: TGCGCCAGCACCCTTCAAGAGACCCAGTACTTC.

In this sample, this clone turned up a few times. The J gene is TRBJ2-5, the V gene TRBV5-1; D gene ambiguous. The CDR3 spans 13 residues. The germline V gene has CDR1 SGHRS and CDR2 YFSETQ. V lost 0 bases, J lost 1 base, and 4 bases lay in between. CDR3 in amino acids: CASSLVFQETQYF. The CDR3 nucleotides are TGCGCCAGCAGCTTGGTCTTCCAAGAGACCCAGTACTTC.

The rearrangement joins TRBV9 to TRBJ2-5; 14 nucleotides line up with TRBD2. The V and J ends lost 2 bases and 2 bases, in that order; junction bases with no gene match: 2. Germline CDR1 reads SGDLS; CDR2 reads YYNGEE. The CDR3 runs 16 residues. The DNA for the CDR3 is TGTGCCAGCAGCGTGACTAGCGGGGGGGGTCAAGAGACCCAGTACTTC. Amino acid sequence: CASSVTSGGGQETQYF.

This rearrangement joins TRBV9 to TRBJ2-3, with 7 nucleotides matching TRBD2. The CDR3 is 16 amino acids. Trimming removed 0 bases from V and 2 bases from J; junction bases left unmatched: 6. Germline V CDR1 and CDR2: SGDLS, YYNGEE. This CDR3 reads CASSVGLAGDTDTQYF. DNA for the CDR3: TGTGCCAGCAGCGTAGGGTTAGCGGGCGACACAGATACGCAGTATTTT.

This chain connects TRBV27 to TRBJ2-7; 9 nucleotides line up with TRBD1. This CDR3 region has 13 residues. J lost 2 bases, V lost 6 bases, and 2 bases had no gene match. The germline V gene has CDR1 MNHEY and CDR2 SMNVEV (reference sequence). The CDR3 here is CASRRTGAYEQYF. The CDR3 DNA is TGTGCCAGCAGGAGGACAGGGGCCTACGAGCAGTACTTC.

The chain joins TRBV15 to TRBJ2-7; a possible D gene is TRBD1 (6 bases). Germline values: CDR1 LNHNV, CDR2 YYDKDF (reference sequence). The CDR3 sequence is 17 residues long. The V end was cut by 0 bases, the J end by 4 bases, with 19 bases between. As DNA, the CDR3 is TGTGCCACCAGCAGAGATGTCGGGCAGGGGATTAGTTACGAGCAGTACTTC. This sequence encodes CATSRDVGQGISYEQYF.

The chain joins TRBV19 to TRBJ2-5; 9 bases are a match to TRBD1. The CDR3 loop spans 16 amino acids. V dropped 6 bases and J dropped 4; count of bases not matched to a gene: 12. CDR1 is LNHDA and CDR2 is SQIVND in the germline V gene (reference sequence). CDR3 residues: CASSLGQGALGETQYF. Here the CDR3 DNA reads TGTGCCAGTAGCCTGGGACAGGGTGCATTAGGAGAGACCCAGTACTTC.

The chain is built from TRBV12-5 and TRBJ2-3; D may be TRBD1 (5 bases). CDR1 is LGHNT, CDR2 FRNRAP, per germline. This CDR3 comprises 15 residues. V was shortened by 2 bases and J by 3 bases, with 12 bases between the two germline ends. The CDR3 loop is CASGLKVAGTDTQYF. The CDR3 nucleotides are TGTGCTAGTGGTTTGAAGGTAGCAGGGACAGATACGCAGTATTTT.

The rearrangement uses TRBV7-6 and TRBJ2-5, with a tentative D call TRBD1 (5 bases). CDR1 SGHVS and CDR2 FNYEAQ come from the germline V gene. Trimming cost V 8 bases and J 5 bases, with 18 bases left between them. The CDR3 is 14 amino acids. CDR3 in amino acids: CASRRDPQEETQYF. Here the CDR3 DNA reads TGTGCCAGCCGCAGGGATCCGCAGGAGGAGACCCAGTACTTC.

DNA for the CDR3: TGCGCCAGCAGCCTAGAGAAAACCTACGAGCAGTACTTC. This gives the protein CASSLEKTYEQYF. This rearrangement joins TRBV4-1 to TRBJ2-5; D remains unclear. The closer fit of TRBJ2-7 to the DNA end suggests the J call may be wrong. The CDR3 is made up of 13 amino acids. CDR1 and CDR2 from the germline V gene are MGHRA and YSYEKL.

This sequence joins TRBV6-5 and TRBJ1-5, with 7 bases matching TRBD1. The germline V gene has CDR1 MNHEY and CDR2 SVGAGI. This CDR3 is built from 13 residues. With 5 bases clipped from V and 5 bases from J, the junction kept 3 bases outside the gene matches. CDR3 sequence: CASSSTGDQPQHF. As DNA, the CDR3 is TGTGCCAGCAGTAGTACAGGGGATCAGCCCCAGCATTTT.

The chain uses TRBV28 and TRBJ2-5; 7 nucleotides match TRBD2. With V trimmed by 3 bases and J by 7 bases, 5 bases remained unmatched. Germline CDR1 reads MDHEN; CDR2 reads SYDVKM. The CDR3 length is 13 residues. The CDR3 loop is CASSLQQRGTQYF. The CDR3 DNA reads TGTGCCAGCAGTTTGCAGCAGCGGGGGACCCAGTACTTC.

Written as DNA, the CDR3 is TGCAGCGTTGGGGTTAGCGGGGTCACAGATACGCAGTATTTT. Translating gives CSVGVSGVTDTQYF. The chain recombines TRBV29-1 with TRBJ2-3, with 8 bases that match TRBD2. Germline-derived CDR1 and CDR2 are SQVTM and ANQGSEA. The V and J ends lost 4 bases and 2 bases, in that order; junction bases with no gene match: 5. The CDR3 runs to 14 residues.